This T cell receptor beta chain derives from a study of OX40 agonist ivuxolimab in advanced cancers. Study observations and caveats: Among T cells, CD8+ cells averaged more expanded clones than CD4+ cells.

Comment on this clone: Its antigen is undetermined.

Sequencing used immunoSEQ multiplex PCR; TCRdb keeps in-frame clones, though not all of them. The sample holds roughly 50,000 clones; roughly 81% are singletons and the top ten take around 7.9%. The CDR3 sequence is 16 residues long. The V gene's germline CDR1 is SGHAT and CDR2 FQNNGV. V was pared by 2 bases and J by 6 bases, with 10 bases of the junction left unmatched. Patients were ruled out by autoimmune disease history or systemic immunosuppression. The sequence derives from an adult with an advanced solid tumor such as melanoma, head and neck, liver or kidney cancer. V usage is TRBV11-2 and J usage is TRBJ2-7; 10 positions agree with TRBD2. The starting material was CD4+ or CD8+ T cells sorted from blood, obtained in a trial of the OX40 agonist ivuxolimab. The CDR3 region has the DNA TGTGCCAGCAGCTTAACCCGGCTAGCGGGAGCAACCGAGCAGTACTTC. Its protein product is CASSLTRLAGATEQYF. The whole variable domain, filled in from reference TRBV11-2 and TRBJ2-7, reads EAGVAQSPRYKIIEKRQSVAFWCNPISGHATLYWYQQILGQGPKLLIQFQNNGVVDDSQLPKDRFSAERLKGVDSTLKIQPAKLEDSAVYLCASSLTRLAGATEQYFGPGTRLTVT.